The present TCR beta chain was sequenced within a study of identical twins. Template switching created a universal primer site, and the cDNA included unique molecular identifiers. MiXCR was run by TCRdb on the 5' RACE reads, yielding one entry per CDR3 protein. Among about 810,000 distinct CDR3 sequences listed, about 12% were seen once. The CDR3 is 14 residues long. This clonotype occurred a few times. The same specimen was also included in a second study, on yellow fever vaccine responses in identical twins. As that report states: Convergence reportedly seemed to mark part of the twins' vaccine T cell response, with personalization marking the rest.

The sample consisted of PBMCs. The origin of this receptor is a young woman in good health. The V gene is TRBV21-1, the J gene TRBJ2-5; TRBD2 was called by the table and not checked on the DNA. TRBV21-1 is reported as a pseudogene. CDR3 residues: CASSKRAGEETQYF. Here the CDR3 DNA reads TGTGCCAGCAGCAAGAGAGCGGGAGAAGAGACCCAGTACTTC.